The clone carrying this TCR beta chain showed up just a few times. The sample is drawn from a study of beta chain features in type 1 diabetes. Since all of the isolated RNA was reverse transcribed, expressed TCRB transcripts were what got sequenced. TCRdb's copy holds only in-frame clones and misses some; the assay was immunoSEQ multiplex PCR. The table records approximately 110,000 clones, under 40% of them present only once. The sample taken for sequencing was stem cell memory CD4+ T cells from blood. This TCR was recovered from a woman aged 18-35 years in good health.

The CDR3 DNA follows: TGTGCCTGGAGTGTATTAAGGGGGCACTCAGGAAACACCATATATTTT. It encodes CAWSVLRGHSGNTIYF. The chain carries TRBV30 and TRBJ1-3; 7 bases fit TRBD1. V was clipped by 0 bases and J by 4 bases; unmatched bases: 9. CDR1 and CDR2 from the germline V gene are GTSNPN and SVGIG (reference sequence). This CDR3 has 16 amino acids.